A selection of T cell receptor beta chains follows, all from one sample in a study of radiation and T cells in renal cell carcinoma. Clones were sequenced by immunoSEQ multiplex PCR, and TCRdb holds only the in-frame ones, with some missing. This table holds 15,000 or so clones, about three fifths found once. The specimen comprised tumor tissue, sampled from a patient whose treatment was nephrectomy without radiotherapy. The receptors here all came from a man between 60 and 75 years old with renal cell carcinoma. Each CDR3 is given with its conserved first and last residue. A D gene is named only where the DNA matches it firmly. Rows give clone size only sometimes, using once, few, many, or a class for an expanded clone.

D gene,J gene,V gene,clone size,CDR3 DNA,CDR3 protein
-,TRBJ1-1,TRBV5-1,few,TGCGCCAGCAGATGGACAGAGAACACTGAAGCTTTCTTT,CASRWTENTEAFF
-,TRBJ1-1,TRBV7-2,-,TGTGCCAGCAGCGGGCGGACAGTCGCTGAAGCTTTCTTT,CASSGRTVAEAFF
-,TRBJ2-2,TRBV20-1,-,TGCAGTGCTAAGGGGAGCGGGGAGCTGTTTTTT,CSAKGSGELFF
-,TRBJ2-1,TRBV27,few,TGTGCCAGCAGTCGCCTCGCGGTAGCGGACACCTACAATGAGCAGTTCTTC,CASSRLAVADTYNEQFF
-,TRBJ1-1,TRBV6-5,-,TGTGCCAGCAGTTCCCCGGCGGGGGGGAACACTGAAGCTTTCTTT,CASSSPAGGNTEAFF
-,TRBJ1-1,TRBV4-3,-,TGCGCCAGCAGCCGGGGTGTGAACACTGAAGCTTTCTTT,CASSRGVNTEAFF
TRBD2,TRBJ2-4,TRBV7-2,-,TGTGCCAGCAGCTTAGACTGGACCGGGGGGGTAATTCAGTACTTC,CASSLDWTGGVIQYF
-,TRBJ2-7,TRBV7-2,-,TGTGCCAGCAGCTTAGAGCGGAAGTCGGGCTCCTACGAGCAGTACTTC,CASSLERKSGSYEQYF
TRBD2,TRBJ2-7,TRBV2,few,TGTGCCAGCAGTTTAGCGGGAGGGCCCTACGAGCAGTACTTC,CASSLAGGPYEQYF
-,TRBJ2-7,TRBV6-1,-,TGTGCCAGCAGTGAGGGGGGCTCCCTCTCCTACGAGCAGTACTTC,CASSEGGSLSYEQYF
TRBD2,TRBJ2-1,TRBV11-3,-,TGTGCCAGCAGCCCCGGGACTAGCGGTCATGAGCAGTTCTTC,CASSPGTSGHEQFF
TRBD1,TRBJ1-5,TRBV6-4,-,TGTGCCAGCAGTCCAGGGGGTAAGGGCAATCAGCCCCAGCATTTT,CASSPGGKGNQPQHF
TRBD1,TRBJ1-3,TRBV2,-,TGTGCCAGCATGGGAATACCGACAGGGCGAAGCTCTGGAAACACCATATATTTT,CASMGIPTGRSSGNTIYF
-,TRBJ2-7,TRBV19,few,TGTGCCAGTAGTCTCACGGCAGGGACTTACGAGCAGTACTTC,CASSLTAGTYEQYF
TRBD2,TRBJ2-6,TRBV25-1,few,TGTGCCAGCAGTGTTAGCGGGAGTCTTGGGGCCAACGTCCTGACTTTC,CASSVSGSLGANVLTF
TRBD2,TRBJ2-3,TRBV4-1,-,TGCGCCAGCAGCCAAGCGGGAAGCGGGACTAGATTTTCCTCGTATACGCAGTATTTT,CASSQAGSGTRFSSYTQYF
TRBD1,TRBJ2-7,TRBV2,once,TGTGCCGTAGGGACAGCATCCTACGAGCAGTACTTC,CAVGTASYEQYF
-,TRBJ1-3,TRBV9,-,TGTGCCAGCAGCGTAGACTCAGGAGGAAACACCATATATTTT,CASSVDSGGNTIYF
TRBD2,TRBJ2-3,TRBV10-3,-,TGTGCCATCATGGACCGGGCGGGAGGGGGAGATACGCAGTATTTT,CAIMDRAGGGDTQYF
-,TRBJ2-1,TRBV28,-,TGTGCCAGCAGTAATCCTCGAGGGCCTGAGTTCTTC,CASSNPRGPEFF
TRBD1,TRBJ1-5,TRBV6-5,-,TGTGCCAGCACCCTAAGACAGGGCGAAAATCAGCCCCAGCATTTT,CASTLRQGENQPQHF
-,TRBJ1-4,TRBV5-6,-,TGTGCCAGCAGCTTGGTTGCAACTAATGAAAAACTGTTTTTT,CASSLVATNEKLFF
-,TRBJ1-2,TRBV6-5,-,TGTGCCAGCAGTTACTCGGGCAGCATGAACTATGGCTACACCTTC,CASSYSGSMNYGYTF
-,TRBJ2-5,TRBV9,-,TGTGCCAGCAGCGTAGGGAGTTTGGGAGAGACCCAGTACTTC,CASSVGSLGETQYF
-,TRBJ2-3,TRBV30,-,TGTGCCTGGAAACACCCCGACAGGGAGGTGGATACGCAGTATTTT,CAWKHPDREVDTQYF
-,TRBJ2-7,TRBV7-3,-,TGTGCCAGCAGCTTCGGTCCTTACGAGCAGTACTTC,CASSFGPYEQYF
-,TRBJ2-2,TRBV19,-,TGTGCCAGTACCCCGCCGGGATCGGCCGGGAAATATGGCGGGGAGCTGTTTTTT,CASTPPGSAGKYGGELFF
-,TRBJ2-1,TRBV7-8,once,TGTGCCAGCAGCCCGGGGGAGCGGGCCTCCTACAATGAGCAGTTCTTC,CASSPGERASYNEQFF
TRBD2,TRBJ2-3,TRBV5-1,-,TGCGCCAGCAGCTTAGACCTTAGCGGGGGGATCTCCGATACGCAGTATTTT,CASSLDLSGGISDTQYF
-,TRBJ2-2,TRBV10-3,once,TGTGCCATCAGTGAGTCGGGGGTTTCCGGGGAGCTGTTTTTT,CAISESGVSGELFF
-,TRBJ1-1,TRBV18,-,TGTGCCAGCTCACCCGAGTTTGTGGGAGGGGAAGCTTTCTTT,CASSPEFVGGEAFF
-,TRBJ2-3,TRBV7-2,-,TGTGCCAGCAGCCCACAGTCATGGGATACGCAGTATTTT,CASSPQSWDTQYF
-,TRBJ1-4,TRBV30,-,TGTGCCTGGAGTCCCGGGACTCTTGTGAGGACCCTGTTTTTT,CAWSPGTLVRTLFF
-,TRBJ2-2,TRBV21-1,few,TGTGCCAGCTCGGTCCAGGCGAAGAACACCGGGGAGCTGTTTTTT,CASSVQAKNTGELFF
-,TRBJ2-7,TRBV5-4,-,TGTGCCAGCAGTTGGACTGCTGACGACGAGCAGTACTTC,CASSWTADDEQYF
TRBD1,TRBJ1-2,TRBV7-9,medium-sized,TGTGCCAGCAGCTTCGGGACAGAGTATGGCTACACCTTC,CASSFGTEYGYTF
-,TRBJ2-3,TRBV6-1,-,TGTGCCAGCAGTGAACCACTTTTGAGTAGCCGCACAGATACGCAGTATTTT,CASSEPLLSSRTDTQYF
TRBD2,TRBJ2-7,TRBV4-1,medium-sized,TGCGCCAGCAGCCGAGGACTAGCGGGGACCTACGAGCAGTACTTC,CASSRGLAGTYEQYF
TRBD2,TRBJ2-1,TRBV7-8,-,TGTGCCAGCAGCGTAAGGACTAGCGGGAGCGGGAGCAATGAGCAGTTCTTC,CASSVRTSGSGSNEQFF
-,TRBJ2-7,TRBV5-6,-,TGTGCCAGCAGGGGGAGGGACAGGTTCTCCTACGAGCAGTACTTC,CASRGRDRFSYEQYF